The rows below give T cell receptor beta chains drawn from one sample of a study of cytomegalovirus exposure and HLA in healthy donors. Some clones are missing from TCRdb's copy, which holds only in-frame ones; the method was immunoSEQ multiplex PCR. In the table there are roughly 160,000 clones, around 75% of which are singletons. Sequencing used PBMCs. The receptors originated from a male donor in good health and CMV-seronegative. CDR3s include the opening cysteine and the closing phenylalanine or tryptophan. Each record gives: D gene, V gene, clone size, J gene, CDR3 DNA, CDR3 protein. D genes are given only for firm matches. Clone size is given for some rows only: seen once, a few or many times, or a class if the clone is expanded.

>.|TRBV11-2|.|TRBJ2-7
TGTGCCAGCAGCTTAGATCGTGGCTCCCTCGAGCAGTACTTC
CASSLDRGSLEQYF
>.|TRBV20-1|.|TRBJ2-3
TGCAGTGCTAGAAGACTGGATACGCAGTATTTT
CSARRLDTQYF
>.|TRBV5-1|.|TRBJ2-2
TGCGCCAGCAGCACGGGACACGGTCGGGACACCGGGGAGCTGTTTTTT
CASSTGHGRDTGELFF
>.|TRBV18|.|TRBJ1-3
TGTGCCAGCTCACCACCGCCCAGGGCCGGAAACACCATATATTTT
CASSPPPRAGNTIYF
>TRBD2|TRBV4-1|once|TRBJ2-1
TGCGCCAGCAGCCGCCGAGGACTAGCGGGGGGGCCCAATGAGCAGTTCTTC
CASSRRGLAGGPNEQFF
>TRBD1|TRBV5-1|.|TRBJ2-2
TGCGCCAGCAGCTTCGGACAGGGGGCGACCGGGGAGCTGTTTTTT
CASSFGQGATGELFF
>.|TRBV5-1|.|TRBJ2-2
TGCGCCAGCAGCCCGGAGGGCTGGGGAAGTCTAGGGACCGGGGAGCTGTTTTTT
CASSPEGWGSLGTGELFF
>.|TRBV6-1|.|TRBJ2-2
TGTGCCAGCAGTGTACAGGATCCCGGGGAGCTGTTTTTT
CASSVQDPGELFF
>.|TRBV6-5|.|TRBJ1-1
TGTGCCAGCAGTTACTCGAGGCGGGTTTCCACTGAAGCTTTCTTT
CASSYSRRVSTEAFF
>TRBD1|TRBV15|.|TRBJ1-4
TGTGCCACCAGCAGAGATCCTACAGGGGATGAAAAACTGTTTTTT
CATSRDPTGDEKLFF
>.|TRBV4-1|.|TRBJ2-7
TGCGCCAGCAGCCAAGAGGAGCGACGCTCCTACGAGCAGTACTTC
CASSQEERRSYEQYF
>.|TRBV7-2|.|TRBJ2-6
TGTGCCAGCAGCTTCAGTTCCGGCTCTGGGGCCAGCGTCCTGACTTTC
CASSFSSGSGASVLTF
>TRBD2|TRBV2|.|TRBJ2-4
TGTGCCAGCAGTGAGCTAGCGGGACGAAACATTCAGTACTTC
CASSELAGRNIQYF
>.|TRBV9|once|TRBJ2-3
TGTGCCAGCAGCGTAGCTCTTAACACAGATACGCAGTATTTT
CASSVALNTDTQYF
>.|TRBV9|.|TRBJ2-7
TGTGCCAGCAGCGTAGTAGGGGGAGCGGGGCTCTACGAGCAGTACTTC
CASSVVGGAGLYEQYF
>TRBD2|TRBV10-2|.|TRBJ2-1
TGCGCCAGTGGAAGCGGGGGGCCATACAATGAGCAGTTCTTC
CASGSGGPYNEQFF
>.|TRBV7-9|once|TRBJ2-1
TGTGCCAGCAGCACCGGAAGGACAGCGAACAATGAGCAGTTCTTC
CASSTGRTANNEQFF
>TRBD1|TRBV5-6|.|TRBJ1-2
TGTGCCAGCAGCCCGGATGACAGGGGCTTCTTGGGCTACACCTTC
CASSPDDRGFLGYTF
>.|TRBV19|.|TRBJ1-2
TGTGCCAGTAGTATAGGAGGCAAGGGAGGCCACTATGGCTACACCTTC
CASSIGGKGGHYGYTF
>.|TRBV30|.|TRBJ1-1
TGTGCCTGGAGCGCCGTGGGAGGGCGAGCTTTCTTT
CAWSAVGGRAFF
>.|TRBV19|.|TRBJ1-5
TGTGCCAGCCTCGGGCCTCAAGGGGGTCAGCCCCAGCATTTT
CASLGPQGGQPQHF
>.|TRBV15|.|TRBJ1-4
TGTGCCACCAGCAGAGATGTCAGAAAACTGTTTTTT
CATSRDVRKLFF
>.|TRBV25-1|.|TRBJ2-5
TGTGCCAGCAGTGTCGAGGGTAAAGAGACCCAGTACTTC
CASSVEGKETQYF
>TRBD1|TRBV5-4|.|TRBJ2-7
TGTGCCAGCAGTGGGGTAAGACAGGGTTCCTACGAGCAGTACTTC
CASSGVRQGSYEQYF
>TRBD1|TRBV15|.|TRBJ2-7
TGTGCCACCAGCAGGAGACCGGGACAGAGTTTAATATTTGGCGAGCAGTACTTC
CATSRRPGQSLIFGEQYF
>.|TRBV15|.|TRBJ2-1
TGTGCCACCAGCAGAGAGCGGGCTTCCTACAATGAGCAGTTCTTC
CATSRERASYNEQFF
>TRBD2|TRBV6-1|.|TRBJ2-5
TGTGCCAGCAGTGAGCATAGCGGGGGGAGTAAGACCCAGTACTTC
CASSEHSGGSKTQYF
>.|TRBV19|.|TRBJ1-1
TGTGCCAGTAGCCCCAATCTGAACACTGAAGCTTTCTTT
CASSPNLNTEAFF
>TRBD2|TRBV18|.|TRBJ2-7
TGTGCCAGCTCACCAAATGGGAGGGGTCACGAGCAGTACTTC
CASSPNGRGHEQYF
>.|TRBV2|.|TRBJ2-7
TGTGCCAGCACGACCGGGACATACTCCTACGAGCAGTACTTC
CASTTGTYSYEQYF
>TRBD1|TRBV5-1|.|TRBJ2-7
TGCGCCAGCAGCTTGCGGACAGGGTGGCGGGACGAGCAGTACTTC
CASSLRTGWRDEQYF
>.|TRBV12-5|.|TRBJ1-2
TGTGCTAGTGGGGGGACTGCCAACTATGGCTACACCTTC
CASGGTANYGYTF
>.|TRBV9|.|TRBJ1-5
TGTGCCAGCAGCCCCTGGGGGGGGGCGCGAGGTCAGCCCCAGCATTTT
CASSPWGGARGQPQHF
>.|TRBV4-1|.|TRBJ1-1
TGCGCCAGCAGCCAAGTTGGCAGACTTTACACTGAAGCTTTCTTT
CASSQVGRLYTEAFF
>.|TRBV27|.|TRBJ2-7
TGTGCCAGCAGTCACAGGGATAGCTCCTACGAGCAGTACTTC
CASSHRDSSYEQYF
>.|TRBV19|.|TRBJ2-1
TGTGCCAGTAGTATTTACTGGGGGCAAAGGTACAATGAGCAGTTCTTC
CASSIYWGQRYNEQFF
>.|TRBV2|few|TRBJ2-2
TGTGCCAGCAAAGGAGGGGCGTTGAACACCGGGGAGCTGTTTTTT
CASKGGALNTGELFF
>TRBD1|TRBV6-6|.|TRBJ2-5
TGTGCCAGCAGAGAACAGGGGTCTGAGACCCAGTACTTC
CASREQGSETQYF
>.|TRBV7-8|.|TRBJ2-1
TGTGCCAGCAGCTTAAGGAGCGTCTCCTACAATGAGCAGTTCTTC
CASSLRSVSYNEQFF
>.|TRBV6-6|.|TRBJ1-5
TGTGCCAGCAGTACTCAGGGGAATCAGCCCCAGCATTTT
CASSTQGNQPQHF
>.|TRBV9|.|TRBJ1-1
TGTGCCAGCAGGCGACAGTTGAACACTGAAGCTTTCTTT
CASRRQLNTEAFF
>TRBD1|TRBV5-1|few|TRBJ1-2
TGCGCCAGCACCTCAGGGGGCAGCGGTGGCTACACCTTC
CASTSGGSGGYTF
>TRBD1|TRBV29-1|.|TRBJ2-4
TGCAGCGCCCGGACAGGGGACACTCAGTACTTC
CSARTGDTQYF
>.|TRBV11-2|.|TRBJ2-5
TGTGCCAGCAGCTACGGACAGTTTGGGGAGACCCAGTACTTC
CASSYGQFGETQYF
>.|TRBV7-6|few|TRBJ1-4
TGTGCCAGCAGCTCCGAAAGGAGTGAAAAACTGTTTTTT
CASSSERSEKLFF
>.|TRBV4-1|.|TRBJ2-2
TGCGCCAGCAGCCAAGATAGGACCCAGGGCCGTACCGGGGAGCTGTTTTTT
CASSQDRTQGRTGELFF
>TRBD1|TRBV6-1|.|TRBJ1-1
TGTGCCAGCAGTGAAGCTGTTCAGGGGGCCGGCACTGAAGCTTTCTTT
CASSEAVQGAGTEAFF
>TRBD2|TRBV6-6|.|TRBJ2-5
TGTGCCAGCAGTTGGACTAGCGGGGGATCGCAAGAGACCCAGTACTTC
CASSWTSGGSQETQYF
>.|TRBV27|.|TRBJ2-7
TGTGCCAGCAGTTTCCTCGGGACAACCTACGAGCAGTACTTC
CASSFLGTTYEQYF
>TRBD1|TRBV7-2|.|TRBJ1-2
TGTGCCAGCACCCTACGGGACAGAGGTTACACCTTC
CASTLRDRGYTF
>.|TRBV9|.|TRBJ2-1
TGTGCCAGCACTCAGGGTTCCTCCTACAATGAGCAGTTCTTC
CASTQGSSYNEQFF
>TRBD1|TRBV29-1|few|TRBJ1-1
TGCAGCGCCTCGACAGGGGGGAACACTGAAGCTTTCTTT
CSASTGGNTEAFF
>TRBD1|TRBV29-1|.|TRBJ1-2
TGCAGCGCAACCGGGACAGGGGCCTCTTATGGCTACACCTTC
CSATGTGASYGYTF
>.|TRBV5-6|.|TRBJ2-7
TGTGCCAGCAGTTCGGACAGCCTAAGCGTCCACGAGCAGTACTTC
CASSSDSLSVHEQYF
>TRBD1|TRBV5-1|.|TRBJ1-3
TGCGCCAGCAGCTGGGGACAGCACAACTCTGGAAACACCATATATTTT
CASSWGQHNSGNTIYF